A selection of T cell receptor beta chains follows, all from one sample in a study of PD-L1 blockade in urothelial cancer. Data came from immunoSEQ multiplex PCR; TCRdb stores just in-frame clones and leaves some out. The sample consists of approximately 79,000 clones, 85% to 95% of them appearing once. Sequencing used PBMCs, obtained around atezolizumab (anti-PD-L1) treatment. These receptors all stem from a woman aged 80 or over with urothelial cancer. The CDR3 runs from the conserved cysteine through the conserved F or W. Fields, in order: clone size, J gene, CDR3 length, D gene, V gene, CDR3 DNA, CDR3 protein. A D gene is named only where the DNA matches it firmly. Only some rows state a clone size, as once, few, many or a class for expanded clones.

clone size: -; J gene: TRBJ1-2; CDR3 length: 16; D gene: TRBD1; V gene: TRBV9; CDR3 DNA: TGTGCCAGCAGCCTAGAAGTCCAGGGGGGTAACTATGGCTACACCTTC; CDR3 protein: CASSLEVQGGNYGYTF
clone size: -; J gene: TRBJ2-4; CDR3 length: 14; D gene: TRBD2; V gene: TRBV27; CDR3 DNA: TGTGCCAGCAGTTCGGGACTAGCGGGACTCATTCAGTACTTC; CDR3 protein: CASSSGLAGLIQYF
clone size: -; J gene: TRBJ2-7; CDR3 length: 14; D gene: TRBD1; V gene: TRBV9; CDR3 DNA: TGTGCCAGCAGCGTAGTACAGGGGTACTACGAGCAGTACTTC; CDR3 protein: CASSVVQGYYEQYF
clone size: -; J gene: TRBJ2-1; CDR3 length: 15; D gene: -; V gene: TRBV5-1; CDR3 DNA: TGCGCCAGCAGCTTGGTGCAGGGGGGTAGGGGTGAGCAGTTCTTC; CDR3 protein: CASSLVQGGRGEQFF
clone size: -; J gene: TRBJ1-2; CDR3 length: 15; D gene: -; V gene: TRBV5-1; CDR3 DNA: TGCGCCAGCAGCTTGTACGGCAGGGTTTTGGATGGCTACACCTTC; CDR3 protein: CASSLYGRVLDGYTF
clone size: -; J gene: TRBJ2-1; CDR3 length: 18; D gene: -; V gene: TRBV5-1; CDR3 DNA: TGCGCCAGCAGCTTGGGGCAAACTAGGGATTTTTATCACAATGAGCAGTTCTTC; CDR3 protein: CASSLGQTRDFYHNEQFF
clone size: -; J gene: TRBJ2-7; CDR3 length: 14; D gene: TRBD1; V gene: TRBV6-6; CDR3 DNA: TGTGCCAGCAGTGCCCGGGACAGGGGGGACGAGCAGTACTTC; CDR3 protein: CASSARDRGDEQYF
clone size: -; J gene: TRBJ2-7; CDR3 length: 15; D gene: TRBD2; V gene: TRBV10-3; CDR3 DNA: TGTGCCATCAGTGAGGCAAGTAGCGGGAGCCACGAGCAGTACTTC; CDR3 protein: CAISEASSGSHEQYF
clone size: -; J gene: TRBJ1-2; CDR3 length: 12; D gene: -; V gene: TRBV30; CDR3 DNA: TGTGCCTGGCAACAGGGCAACTATGGCTACACCTTC; CDR3 protein: CAWQQGNYGYTF
clone size: -; J gene: TRBJ2-3; CDR3 length: 16; D gene: -; V gene: TRBV7-9; CDR3 DNA: TGTGCCAGCAGCTTACAGGGGACCCTTAGCACAGATACGCAGTATTTT; CDR3 protein: CASSLQGTLSTDTQYF
clone size: -; J gene: TRBJ1-5; CDR3 length: 14; D gene: -; V gene: TRBV30; CDR3 DNA: TGTGCCTGGATGTTTCCAGGGGAAGGACAGCCCCAGCATTTT; CDR3 protein: CAWMFPGEGQPQHF
clone size: -; J gene: TRBJ2-5; CDR3 length: 13; D gene: TRBD2; V gene: TRBV6-1; CDR3 DNA: TGTGCCAGCAGGGCTAGCGGGGAGGAGACCCAGTACTTC; CDR3 protein: CASRASGEETQYF
clone size: once; J gene: TRBJ2-5; CDR3 length: 12; D gene: -; V gene: TRBV28; CDR3 DNA: TGTGCCAGCAAAGGGACTCAAGAGACCCAGTACTTC; CDR3 protein: CASKGTQETQYF
clone size: -; J gene: TRBJ2-3; CDR3 length: 13; D gene: -; V gene: TRBV15; CDR3 DNA: TGTGCCACCAGCAGGTCCCTGTTAGATACGCAGTATTTT; CDR3 protein: CATSRSLLDTQYF
clone size: -; J gene: TRBJ1-2; CDR3 length: 15; D gene: -; V gene: TRBV18; CDR3 DNA: TGTGCCAGCTCTCCCAGCCCACGGGGGGCTGGTGGCTACACCTTC; CDR3 protein: CASSPSPRGAGGYTF